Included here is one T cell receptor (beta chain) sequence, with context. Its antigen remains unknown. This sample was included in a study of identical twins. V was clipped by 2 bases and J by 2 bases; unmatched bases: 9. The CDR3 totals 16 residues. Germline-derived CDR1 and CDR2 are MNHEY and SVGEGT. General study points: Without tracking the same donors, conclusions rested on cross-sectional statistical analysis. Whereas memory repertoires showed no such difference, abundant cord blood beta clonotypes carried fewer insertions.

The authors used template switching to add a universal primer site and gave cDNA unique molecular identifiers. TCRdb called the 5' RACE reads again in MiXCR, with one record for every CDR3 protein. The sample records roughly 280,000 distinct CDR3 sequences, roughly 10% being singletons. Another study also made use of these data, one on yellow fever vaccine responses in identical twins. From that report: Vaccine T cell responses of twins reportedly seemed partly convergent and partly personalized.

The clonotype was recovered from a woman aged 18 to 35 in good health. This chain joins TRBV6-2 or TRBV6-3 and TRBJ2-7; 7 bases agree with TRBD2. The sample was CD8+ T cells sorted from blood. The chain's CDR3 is CASSYPLGGGTYEQYF. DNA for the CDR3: TGTGCCAGCAGTTACCCCCTCGGCGGGGGTACCTACGAGCAGTACTTC.